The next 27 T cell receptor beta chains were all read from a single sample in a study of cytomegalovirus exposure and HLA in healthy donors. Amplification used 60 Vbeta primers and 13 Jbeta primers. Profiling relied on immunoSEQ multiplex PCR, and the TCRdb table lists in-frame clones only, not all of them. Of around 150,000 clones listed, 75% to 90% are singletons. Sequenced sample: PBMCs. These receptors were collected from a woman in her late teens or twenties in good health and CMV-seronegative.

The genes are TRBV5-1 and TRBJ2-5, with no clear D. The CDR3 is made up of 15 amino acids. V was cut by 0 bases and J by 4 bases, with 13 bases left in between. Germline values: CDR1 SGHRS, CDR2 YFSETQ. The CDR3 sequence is CASSLAVARRETQYF. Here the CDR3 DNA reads TGCGCCAGCAGCTTGGCAGTGGCAAGAAGAGAGACCCAGTACTTC.

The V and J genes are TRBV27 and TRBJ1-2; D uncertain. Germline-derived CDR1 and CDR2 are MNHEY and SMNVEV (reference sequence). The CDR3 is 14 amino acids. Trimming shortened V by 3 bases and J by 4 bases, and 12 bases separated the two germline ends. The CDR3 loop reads CASSFDGRLYGYTF. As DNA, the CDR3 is TGTGCCAGCAGTTTCGACGGTAGACTCTATGGCTACACCTTC.

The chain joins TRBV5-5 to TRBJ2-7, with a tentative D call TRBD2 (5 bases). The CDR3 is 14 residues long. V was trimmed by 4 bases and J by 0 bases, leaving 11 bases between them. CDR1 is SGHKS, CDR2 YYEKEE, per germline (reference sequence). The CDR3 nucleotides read TGTGCCAGCAGCCCCGGGGTTTCCTCCTACGAGCAGTACTTC. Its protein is CASSPGVSSYEQYF.

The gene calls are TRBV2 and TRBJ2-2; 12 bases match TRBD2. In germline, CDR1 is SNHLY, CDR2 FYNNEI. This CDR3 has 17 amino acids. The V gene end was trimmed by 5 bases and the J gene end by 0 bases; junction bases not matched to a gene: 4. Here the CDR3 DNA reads TGTGCCAGCAGTTGGACTAGCGGGATCTCGAACACCGGGGAGCTGTTTTTT. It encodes CASSWTSGISNTGELFF.

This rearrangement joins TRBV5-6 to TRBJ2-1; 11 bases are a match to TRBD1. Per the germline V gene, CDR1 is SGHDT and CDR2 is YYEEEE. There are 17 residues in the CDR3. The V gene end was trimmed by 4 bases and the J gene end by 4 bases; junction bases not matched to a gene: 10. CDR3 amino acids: CASSLGLGDRGYNEQFF. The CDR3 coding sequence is TGTGCCAGCAGCCTGGGGCTCGGGGACAGGGGGTACAATGAGCAGTTCTTC.

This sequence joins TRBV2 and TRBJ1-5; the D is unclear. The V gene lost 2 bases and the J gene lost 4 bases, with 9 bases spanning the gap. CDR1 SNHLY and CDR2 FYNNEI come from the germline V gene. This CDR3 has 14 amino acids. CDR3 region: CASSEWSVNQPQHF. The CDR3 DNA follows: TGTGCCAGCAGTGAATGGTCAGTTAATCAGCCCCAGCATTTT.

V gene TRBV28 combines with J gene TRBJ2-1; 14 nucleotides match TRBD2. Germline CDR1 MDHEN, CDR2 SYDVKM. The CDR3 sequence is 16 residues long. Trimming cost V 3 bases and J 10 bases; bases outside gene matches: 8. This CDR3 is CASSFGTSGSGAEQFF. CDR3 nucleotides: TGTGCCAGCAGTTTCGGGACTAGCGGGAGCGGGGCCGAGCAGTTCTTC. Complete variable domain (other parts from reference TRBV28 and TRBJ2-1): DVKVTQSSRYLVKRTGEKVFLECVQDMDHENMFWYRQDPGLGLRLIYFSYDVKMKEKGDIPEGYSVSREKKERFSLILESASTNQTSMYLCASSFGTSGSGAEQFFGPGTRLTVL.

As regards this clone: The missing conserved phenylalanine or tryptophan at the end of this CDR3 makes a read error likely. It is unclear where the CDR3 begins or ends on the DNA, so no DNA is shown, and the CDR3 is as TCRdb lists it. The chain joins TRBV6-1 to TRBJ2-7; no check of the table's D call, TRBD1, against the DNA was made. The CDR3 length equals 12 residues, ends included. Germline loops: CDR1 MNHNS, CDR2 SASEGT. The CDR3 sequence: CASSEKGTGRIA.

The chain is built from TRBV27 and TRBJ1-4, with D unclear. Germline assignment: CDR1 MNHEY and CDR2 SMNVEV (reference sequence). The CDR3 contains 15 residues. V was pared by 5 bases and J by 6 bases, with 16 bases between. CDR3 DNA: TGTGCCAGCAGTCCCAACCCGCGAGGGCATGAAAAACTGTTTTTT. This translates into CASSPNPRGHEKLFF.

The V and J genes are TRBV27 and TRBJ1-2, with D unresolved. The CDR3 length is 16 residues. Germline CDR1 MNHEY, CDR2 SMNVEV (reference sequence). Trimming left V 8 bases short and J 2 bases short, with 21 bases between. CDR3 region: CASHSFMRRNNYGYTF. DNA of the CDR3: TGTGCCAGCCATTCCTTCATGAGGAGGAACAACTATGGCTACACCTTC.

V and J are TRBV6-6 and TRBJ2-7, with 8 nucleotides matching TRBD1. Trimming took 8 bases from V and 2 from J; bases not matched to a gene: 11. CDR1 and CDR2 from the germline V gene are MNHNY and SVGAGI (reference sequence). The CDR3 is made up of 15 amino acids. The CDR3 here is CASQGQGTKTYEQYF. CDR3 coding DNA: TGTGCCAGCCAAGGACAGGGTACGAAAACCTACGAGCAGTACTTC.

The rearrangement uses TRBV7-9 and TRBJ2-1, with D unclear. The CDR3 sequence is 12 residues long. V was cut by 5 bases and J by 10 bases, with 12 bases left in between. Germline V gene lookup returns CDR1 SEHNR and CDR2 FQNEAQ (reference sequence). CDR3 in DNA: TGTGCCAGCAGCCTAAGAAACTGGGAGCAGTTCTTC. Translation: CASSLRNWEQFF. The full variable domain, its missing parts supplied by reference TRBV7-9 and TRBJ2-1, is DTGVSQNPRHKITKRGQNVTFRCDPISEHNRLYWYRQTLGQGPEFLTYFQNEAQLEKSRLLSDRFSAERPKGSFSTLEIQRTEQGDSAMYLCASSLRNWEQFFGPGTRLTVL.

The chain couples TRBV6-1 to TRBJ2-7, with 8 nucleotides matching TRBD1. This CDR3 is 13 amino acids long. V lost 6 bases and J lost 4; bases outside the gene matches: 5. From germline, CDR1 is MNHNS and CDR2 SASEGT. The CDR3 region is CASSGQGWYEQYF. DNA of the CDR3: TGTGCCAGCAGCGGACAGGGTTGGTACGAGCAGTACTTC.

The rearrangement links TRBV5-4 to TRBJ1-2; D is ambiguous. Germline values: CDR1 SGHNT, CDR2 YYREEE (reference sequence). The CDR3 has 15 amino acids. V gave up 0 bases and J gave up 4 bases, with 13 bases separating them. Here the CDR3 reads CASSLVASSGYGYTF. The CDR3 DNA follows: TGTGCCAGCAGCTTGGTGGCCTCCTCGGGCTATGGCTACACCTTC.

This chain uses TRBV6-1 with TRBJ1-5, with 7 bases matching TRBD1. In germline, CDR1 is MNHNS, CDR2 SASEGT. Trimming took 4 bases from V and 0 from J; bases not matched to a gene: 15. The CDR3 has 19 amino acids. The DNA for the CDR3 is TGTGCCAGCAGTGCAACCTATTCGGGACAGCTATATAGCAATCAGCCCCAGCATTTT. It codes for CASSATYSGQLYSNQPQHF.

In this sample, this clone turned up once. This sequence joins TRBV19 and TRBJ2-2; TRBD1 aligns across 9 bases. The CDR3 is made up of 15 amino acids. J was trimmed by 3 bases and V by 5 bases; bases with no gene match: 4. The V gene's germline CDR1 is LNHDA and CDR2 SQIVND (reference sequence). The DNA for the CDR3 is TGTGCCAGTAGTTTGGGACAGGGATACACCGGGGAGCTGTTTTTT. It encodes CASSLGQGYTGELFF.

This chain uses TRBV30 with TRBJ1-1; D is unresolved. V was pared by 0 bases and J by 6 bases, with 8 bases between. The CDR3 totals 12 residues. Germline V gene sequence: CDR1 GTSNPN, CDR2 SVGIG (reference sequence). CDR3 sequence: CAWSVGGSEAFF. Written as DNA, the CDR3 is TGTGCCTGGAGTGTTGGAGGTTCTGAAGCTTTCTTT.

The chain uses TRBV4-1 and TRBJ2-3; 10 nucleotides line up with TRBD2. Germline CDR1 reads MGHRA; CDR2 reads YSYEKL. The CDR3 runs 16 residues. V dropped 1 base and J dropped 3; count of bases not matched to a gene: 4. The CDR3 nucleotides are TGCGCCAGCAGCCAAGGCTTTAGCGGGGGGACAGATACGCAGTATTTT. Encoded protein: CASSQGFSGGTDTQYF.

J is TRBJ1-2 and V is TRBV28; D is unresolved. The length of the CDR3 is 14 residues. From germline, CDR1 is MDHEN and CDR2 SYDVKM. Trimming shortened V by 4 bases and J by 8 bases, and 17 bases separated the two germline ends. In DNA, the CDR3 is TGTGCCAGCAGTTCCCCTGTGGGTTGGAGAGGCTACACCTTC. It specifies CASSSPVGWRGYTF.

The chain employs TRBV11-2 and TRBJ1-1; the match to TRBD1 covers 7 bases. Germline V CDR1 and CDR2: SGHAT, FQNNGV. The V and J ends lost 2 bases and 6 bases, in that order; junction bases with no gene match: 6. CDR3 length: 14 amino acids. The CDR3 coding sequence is TGTGCCAGCAGCTTAACGACAGGGAGTCCTGAAGCTTTCTTT. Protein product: CASSLTTGSPEAFF.

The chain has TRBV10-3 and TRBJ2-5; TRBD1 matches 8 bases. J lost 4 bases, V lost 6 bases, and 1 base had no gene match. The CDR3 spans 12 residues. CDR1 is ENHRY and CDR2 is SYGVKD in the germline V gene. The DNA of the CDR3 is TGTGCCATCAGGGGGACAGGAGAGACCCAGTACTTC. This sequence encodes CAIRGTGETQYF.

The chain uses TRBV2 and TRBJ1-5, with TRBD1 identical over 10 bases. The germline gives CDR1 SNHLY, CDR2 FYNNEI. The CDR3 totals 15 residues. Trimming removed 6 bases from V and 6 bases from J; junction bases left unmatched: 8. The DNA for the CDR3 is TGTGCCAGCAGGGGGGACAGGGGAGGGGGTCAGCCCCAGCATTTT. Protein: CASRGDRGGGQPQHF.

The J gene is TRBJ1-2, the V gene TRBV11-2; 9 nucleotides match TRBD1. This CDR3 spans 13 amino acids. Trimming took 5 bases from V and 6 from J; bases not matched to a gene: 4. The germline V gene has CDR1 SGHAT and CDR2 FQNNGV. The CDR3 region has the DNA TGTGCCAGCAGCCCGGGACAGGGACATGGCTACACCTTC. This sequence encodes CASSPGQGHGYTF.

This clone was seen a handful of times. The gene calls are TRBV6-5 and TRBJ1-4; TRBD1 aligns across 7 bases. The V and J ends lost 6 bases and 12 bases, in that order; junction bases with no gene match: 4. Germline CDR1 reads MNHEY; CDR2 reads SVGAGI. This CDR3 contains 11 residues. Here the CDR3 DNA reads TGTGCCAGCAGGGCGGGACAGCAACTGTTTTTT. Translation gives CASRAGQQLFF.

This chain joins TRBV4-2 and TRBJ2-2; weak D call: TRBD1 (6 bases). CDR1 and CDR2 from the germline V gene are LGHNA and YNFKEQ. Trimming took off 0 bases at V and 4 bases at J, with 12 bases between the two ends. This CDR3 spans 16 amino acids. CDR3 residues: CASSQEGPGVTGELFF. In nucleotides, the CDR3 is TGTGCCAGCAGCCAAGAGGGGCCAGGGGTCACCGGGGAGCTGTTTTTT.

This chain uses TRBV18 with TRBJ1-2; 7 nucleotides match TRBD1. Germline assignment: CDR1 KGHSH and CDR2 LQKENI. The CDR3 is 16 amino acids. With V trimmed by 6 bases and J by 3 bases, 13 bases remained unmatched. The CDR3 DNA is TGTGCCAGCTCCGCAACGAGGGGGCCGGTGCACTATGGCTACACCTTC. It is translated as CASSATRGPVHYGYTF.

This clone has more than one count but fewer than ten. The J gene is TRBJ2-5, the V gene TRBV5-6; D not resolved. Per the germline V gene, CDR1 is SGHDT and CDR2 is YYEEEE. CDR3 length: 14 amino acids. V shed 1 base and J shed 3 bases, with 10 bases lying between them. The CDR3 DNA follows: TGTGCCAGCAGCTTGATTTCCCTAGAAGAGACCCAGTACTTC. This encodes CASSLISLEETQYF.